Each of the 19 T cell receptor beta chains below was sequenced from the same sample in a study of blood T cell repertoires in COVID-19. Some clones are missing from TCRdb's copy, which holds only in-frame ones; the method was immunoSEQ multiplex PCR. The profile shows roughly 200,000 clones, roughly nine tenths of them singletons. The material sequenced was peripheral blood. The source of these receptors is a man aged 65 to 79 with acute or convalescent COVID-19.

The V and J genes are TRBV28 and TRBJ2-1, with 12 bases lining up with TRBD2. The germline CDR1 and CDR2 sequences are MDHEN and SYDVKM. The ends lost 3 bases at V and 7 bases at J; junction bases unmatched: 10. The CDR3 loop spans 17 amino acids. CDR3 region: CASSFHHRTSGANEQFF. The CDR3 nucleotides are TGTGCCAGCAGTTTTCACCACAGGACTAGCGGGGCTAATGAGCAGTTCTTC.

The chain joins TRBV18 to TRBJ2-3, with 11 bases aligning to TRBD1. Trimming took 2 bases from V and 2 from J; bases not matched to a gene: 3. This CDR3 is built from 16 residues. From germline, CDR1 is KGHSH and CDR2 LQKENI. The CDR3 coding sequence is TGTGCCAGCTCACCAGGACAGGGGGCGACCACAGATACGCAGTATTTT. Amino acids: CASSPGQGATTDTQYF.

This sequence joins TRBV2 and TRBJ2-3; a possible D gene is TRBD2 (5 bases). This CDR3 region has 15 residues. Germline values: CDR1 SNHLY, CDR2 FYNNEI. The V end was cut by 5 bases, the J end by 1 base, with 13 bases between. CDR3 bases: TGTGCCAGCAGTACCCGGGATGGGGGCACAGATACGCAGTATTTT. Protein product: CASSTRDGGTDTQYF.

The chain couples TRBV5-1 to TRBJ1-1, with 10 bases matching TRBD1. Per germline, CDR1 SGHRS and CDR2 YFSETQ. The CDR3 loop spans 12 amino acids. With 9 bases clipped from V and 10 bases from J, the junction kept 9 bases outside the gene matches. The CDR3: CAKTGGPLGAFF. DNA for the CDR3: TGCGCCAAGACAGGGGGCCCTCTTGGAGCTTTCTTT.

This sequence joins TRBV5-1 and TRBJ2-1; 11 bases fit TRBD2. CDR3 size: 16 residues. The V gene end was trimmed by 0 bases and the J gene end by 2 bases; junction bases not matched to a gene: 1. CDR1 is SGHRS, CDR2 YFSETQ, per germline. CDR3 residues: CASSLVTSGAYNEQFF. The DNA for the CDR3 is TGCGCCAGCAGCTTGGTGACTAGCGGGGCCTACAATGAGCAGTTCTTC.

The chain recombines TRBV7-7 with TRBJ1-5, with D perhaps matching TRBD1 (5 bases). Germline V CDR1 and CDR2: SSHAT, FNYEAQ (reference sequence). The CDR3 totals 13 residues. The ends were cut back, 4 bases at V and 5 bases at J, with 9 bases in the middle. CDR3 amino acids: CASSSGRDQPQHF. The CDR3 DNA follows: TGTGCCAGCAGCTCAGGGAGGGATCAGCCCCAGCATTTT.

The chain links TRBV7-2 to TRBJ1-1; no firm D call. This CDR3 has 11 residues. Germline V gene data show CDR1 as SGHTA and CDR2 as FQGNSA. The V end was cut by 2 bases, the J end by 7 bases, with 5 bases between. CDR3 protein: CASSLNIEAFF. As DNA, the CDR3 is TGTGCCAGCAGCTTAAATATTGAAGCTTTCTTT.

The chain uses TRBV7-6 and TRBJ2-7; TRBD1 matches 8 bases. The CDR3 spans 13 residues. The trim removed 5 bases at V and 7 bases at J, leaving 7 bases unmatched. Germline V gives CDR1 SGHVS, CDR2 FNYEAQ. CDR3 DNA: TGTGCCAGCAGCCAGGACAGGGCGGGGGAGCAGTACTTC. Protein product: CASSQDRAGEQYF.

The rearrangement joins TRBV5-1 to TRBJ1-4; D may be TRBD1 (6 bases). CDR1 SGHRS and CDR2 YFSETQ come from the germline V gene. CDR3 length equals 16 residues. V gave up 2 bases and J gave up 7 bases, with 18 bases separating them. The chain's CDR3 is CASSFQVGGRGEKLFF. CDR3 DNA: TGCGCCAGCAGCTTCCAAGTCGGGGGGCGCGGTGAAAAACTGTTTTTT. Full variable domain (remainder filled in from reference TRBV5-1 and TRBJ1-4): KAGVTQTPRYLIKTRGQQVTLSCSPISGHRSVSWYQQTPGQGLQFLFEYFSETQRNKGNFPGRFSGRQFSNSRSEMNVSTLELGDSALYLCASSFQVGGRGEKLFFGSGTQLSVL.

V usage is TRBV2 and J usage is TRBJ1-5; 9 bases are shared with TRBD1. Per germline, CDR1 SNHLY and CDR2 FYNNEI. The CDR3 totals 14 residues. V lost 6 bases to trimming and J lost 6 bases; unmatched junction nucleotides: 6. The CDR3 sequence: CASSRDRVGQPQHF. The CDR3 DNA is TGTGCCAGCAGCCGGGACAGGGTTGGTCAGCCCCAGCATTTT.

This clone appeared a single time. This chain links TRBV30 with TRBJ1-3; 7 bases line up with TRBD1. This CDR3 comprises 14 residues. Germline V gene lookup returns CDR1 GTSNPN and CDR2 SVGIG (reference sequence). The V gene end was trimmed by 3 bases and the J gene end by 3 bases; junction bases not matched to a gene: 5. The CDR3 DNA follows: TGTGCCTGGAGCCTACAGGGGAATGGAAACACCATATATTTT. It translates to CAWSLQGNGNTIYF.

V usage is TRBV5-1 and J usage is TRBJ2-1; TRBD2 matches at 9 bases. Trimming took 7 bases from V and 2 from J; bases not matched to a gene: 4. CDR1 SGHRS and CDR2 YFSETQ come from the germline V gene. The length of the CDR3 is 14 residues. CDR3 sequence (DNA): TGCGCCAGCGGTAGCGGGGGAACCTACAATGAGCAGTTCTTC. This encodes CASGSGGTYNEQFF. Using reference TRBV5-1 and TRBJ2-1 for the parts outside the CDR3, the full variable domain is KAGVTQTPRYLIKTRGQQVTLSCSPISGHRSVSWYQQTPGQGLQFLFEYFSETQRNKGNFPGRFSGRQFSNSRSEMNVSTLELGDSALYLCASGSGGTYNEQFFGPGTRLTVL.

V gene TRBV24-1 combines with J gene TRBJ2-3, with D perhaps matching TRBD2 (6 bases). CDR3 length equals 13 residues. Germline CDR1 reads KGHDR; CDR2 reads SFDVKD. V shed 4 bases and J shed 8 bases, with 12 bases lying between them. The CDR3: CATSDPKEGTQYF. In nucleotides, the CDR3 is TGTGCCACCAGTGACCCCAAGGAGGGTACGCAGTATTTT.

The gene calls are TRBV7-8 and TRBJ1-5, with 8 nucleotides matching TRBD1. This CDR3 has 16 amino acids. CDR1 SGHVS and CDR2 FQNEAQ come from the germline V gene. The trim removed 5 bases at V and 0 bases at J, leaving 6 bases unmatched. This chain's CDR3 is CASSLDQGASNQPQHF. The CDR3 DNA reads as TGTGCCAGCAGCCTCGACCAGGGGGCTAGCAATCAGCCCCAGCATTTT.

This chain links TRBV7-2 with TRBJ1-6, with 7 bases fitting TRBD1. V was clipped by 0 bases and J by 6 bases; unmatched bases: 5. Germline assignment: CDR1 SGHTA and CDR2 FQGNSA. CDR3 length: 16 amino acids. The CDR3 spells CASSLARQGGNSPLHF. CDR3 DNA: TGTGCCAGCAGCTTAGCGAGGCAGGGGGGTAATTCACCCCTCCACTTT. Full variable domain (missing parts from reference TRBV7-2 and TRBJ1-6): GAGVSQSPSNKVTEKGKDVELRCDPISGHTALYWYRQSLGQGLEFLIYFQGNSAPDKSGLPSDRFSAERTGGSVSTLTIQRTQQEDSAVYLCASSLARQGGNSPLHFGNGTRLTVT.

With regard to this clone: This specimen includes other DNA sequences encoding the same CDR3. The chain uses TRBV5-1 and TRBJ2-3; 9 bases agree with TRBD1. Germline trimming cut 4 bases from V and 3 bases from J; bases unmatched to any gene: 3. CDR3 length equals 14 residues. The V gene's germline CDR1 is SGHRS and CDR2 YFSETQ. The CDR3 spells CASSPDRGTDTQYF. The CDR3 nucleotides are TGCGCCAGCAGCCCGGACAGGGGAACAGATACGCAGTATTTT.

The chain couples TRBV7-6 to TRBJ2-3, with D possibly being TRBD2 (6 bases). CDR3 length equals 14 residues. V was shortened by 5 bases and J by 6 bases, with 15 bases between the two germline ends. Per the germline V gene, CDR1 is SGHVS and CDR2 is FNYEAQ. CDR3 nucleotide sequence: TGTGCCAGCAGCCCCACGACCCGGGAGGATACGCAGTATTTT. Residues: CASSPTTREDTQYF.

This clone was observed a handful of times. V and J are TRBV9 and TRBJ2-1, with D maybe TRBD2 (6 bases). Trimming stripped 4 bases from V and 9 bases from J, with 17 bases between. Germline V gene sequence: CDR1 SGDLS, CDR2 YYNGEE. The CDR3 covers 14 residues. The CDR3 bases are TGTGCCAGCAGCCCGAGAGACCTGGGAGGTGAGCAGTTCTTC. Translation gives CASSPRDLGGEQFF.

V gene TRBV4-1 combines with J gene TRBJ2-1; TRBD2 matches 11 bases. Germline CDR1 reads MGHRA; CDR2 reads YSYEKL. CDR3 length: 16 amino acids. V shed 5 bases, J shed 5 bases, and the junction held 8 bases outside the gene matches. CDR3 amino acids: CASSLRSGRDHNEQFF. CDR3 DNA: TGCGCCAGCAGCTTGCGTAGCGGGAGGGATCACAATGAGCAGTTCTTC.